This TCR beta chain appears in the sequencing data of a study of T cell repertoires in cytomegalovirus infection. In the study overall: Use of recently identified HLA-C-restricted and well-studied HLA-B-restricted CMV epitopes was part of the study. Indications came from public TCR beta signatures; they pointed to CMV infection and to a matching HLA type. Study results and limitations: Ex vivo, HLA-C-restricted CMV-specific TCR beta clonotypes prevailed over the rest of the response. Using cumulative public TCR beta family frequency, the authors identified those who carried CMV together with the relevant HLA.

Deletions cut 3 bases from V and 0 bases from J, with 15 bases between. Germline V gene lookup returns CDR1 SNHLY and CDR2 FYNNEI. The CDR3 runs to 16 residues. In this sample, this clonotype turned up many times. Its antigen is unidentified. MiXCR, applied by TCRdb to the reads, yields one record per CDR3 protein. The sample holds approximately 390,000 distinct CDR3 sequences, approximately 35% seen once. Specimen: cultured PBMCs, collected from culture after CMV antigen stimulation. V usage is TRBV2 and J usage is TRBJ2-7; tentative D call: TRBD1 (6 bases). The sequence came from a human donor in good health (CMV status not recorded). Some clones in this sample may be carry-over from other donors' samples. Here the CDR3 DNA reads TGTGCCAGCAGTGACGGACCCGGGACACACTCCTACGAGCAGTACTTC. Translating it yields CASSDGPGTHSYEQYF.